Sequencing of this TCR beta chain was carried out in a study of T cells in Graves' hyperthyroidism and ophthalmopathy. RNA transcripts gave rise to amplified TCR beta CDR3 regions. When the TCR CDR3 underwent first-round RT-PCR, the HTBI primer set was used. TCRdb re-analysed the multiplex PCR reads in MiXCR, keeping a single row per CDR3 protein. This table has around 280,000 distinct CDR3 sequences, roughly an eighth appearing once. This clonotype showed up many times. The CDR3 has 13 amino acids. CDR1 and CDR2 from the germline V gene are SGHTA and FQGNSA. The V and J ends lost 4 bases and 7 bases, in that order; junction bases with no gene match: 3.

The clonotype comes from a woman between 40 and 55 years old with Graves' hyperthyroidism. Sequencing was carried out using blood. The chain links TRBV7-2 to TRBJ1-2, with 10 bases that match TRBD1. CDR3 region: CASSYDRGLGYTF. CDR3 in DNA: TGTGCCAGCAGCTATGACAGGGGGCTTGGCTACACCTTC. The whole variable domain, remainder taken from reference TRBV7-2 and TRBJ1-2, is GAGVSQSPSNKVTEKGKDVELRCDPISGHTALYWYRQSLGQGLEFLIYFQGNSAPDKSGLPSDRFSAERTGGSVSTLTIQRTQQEDSAVYLCASSYDRGLGYTFGSGTRLTVV.